The source of this TCR beta chain is a study of OX40 agonist ivuxolimab in advanced cancers. This clone showed up just once. Using immunoSEQ multiplex PCR, the repertoire was profiled, and TCRdb retains in-frame clones only, with some absent. The sample contains some 60,000 clones, 70% to 90% of which appear only once. Germline loops: CDR1 SGHNT, CDR2 YYREEE (reference sequence). This CDR3 contains 16 residues. The V gene end was trimmed by 1 base and the J gene end by 6 bases; junction bases not matched to a gene: 8. The sequences come from CD4+ or CD8+ T cells sorted from blood, collected in a trial of the OX40 agonist ivuxolimab. The genes are TRBV5-4 and TRBJ2-1; 9 positions agree with TRBD1. The sequence derives from an adult with an advanced solid tumor such as melanoma, head and neck, liver or kidney cancer. CDR3 nucleotides: TGTGCCAGCAGCTTGAGCTTGACAGGGGGAGGCAATGAGCAGTTCTTC. Its protein product is CASSLSLTGGGNEQFF.